This T cell receptor (beta chain) was documented in a study of Ad26.COV2.S vaccination and SARS-CoV-2 variants. Points from the study as a whole: The TCR breadth and depth analyses may have produced an underestimate of total T cell responses.

As concerns this clone: The antigen is undetermined.

The treatment was: over 15 received Ad26.COV2.S at low or high dose, single or two shots; about five received placebo; per-sample allocation not given. The samples date from day 63 after the first vaccine or placebo injection. Boston supplied an adult donor aged 18-55 years. The CDR3 spans 19 residues. The V gene's germline CDR1 is MGHRA and CDR2 YSYEKL. The V end was cut by 0 bases, the J end by 3 bases, with 21 bases between. TCRdb's table, derived via immunoSEQ multiplex PCR, lists solely in-frame clones and lacks some. The sample includes approximately 500,000 clones, around 90% seen only once; the top ten take roughly 13%.

This receptor was taken from a person aged 18-65 years who received the Ad26.COV2.S COVID-19 vaccine or a placebo. The rearrangement joins TRBV4-1 to TRBJ2-4; D unclear. Sequenced material: peripheral blood, taken in a trial of Ad26.COV2.S vaccine versus placebo. This CDR3 reads CASSQDLGLTWLGKNIQYF. CDR3 sequence (DNA): TGCGCCAGCAGCCAAGATCTGGGATTAACCTGGCTGGGCAAAAACATTCAGTACTTC.